The 17 T cell receptor beta chains listed next were all sequenced from one sample in a study of control samples from healthy donors and cancer patients (dated by TCRdb to about 2020). Preparation of the library involved the immunoSEQ multiplex PCR assay. TCRdb holds this immuneACCESS table with in-frame rearrangements only. Some clones are missing; in checked studies, unresolved V genes explain under half, and the rest has no known cause. The sample has 210,000 or so clones on record, about 91% of them singletons. The ten largest clones represent 1.8% of the sample. The sequencing input was blood. These receptors originate from a man aged 25 to 40 in good health.

The gene calls are TRBV6-5 and TRBJ1-2, with no clear D. This CDR3 contains 12 residues. V lost 6 bases to trimming and J lost 7 bases, with 12 bases between them. The germline gives CDR1 MNHEY, CDR2 SVGAGI. In DNA, the CDR3 is TGTGCCAGCAGCACTGCCCGGGGTGGCTACACCTTC. Translated: CASSTARGGYTF.

The V gene is TRBV2, the J gene TRBJ1-4; D is possibly TRBD1 (5 bases). V was shortened by 6 bases and J by 6 bases, with 14 bases between the two germline ends. CDR1 SNHLY and CDR2 FYNNEI come from the germline V gene. The CDR3 totals 14 residues. The CDR3 DNA reads as TGTGCCAGCAGCCCGGGGGGGTCCCATGAAAAACTGTTTTTT. Protein: CASSPGGSHEKLFF.

This clone was seen once. One junction end disagrees with the germline gene, perhaps due to a read error. The chain combines TRBV6-5 with TRBJ1-2; no clear D gene. Germline V gene data show CDR1 as MNHEY and CDR2 as SVGAGI. There are 15 residues in the CDR3. CDR3 sequence reads: CASSDSLAGPYGYTF. The DNA of the CDR3 is TGTGCCAGCAGTGACTCCCTCGCAGGACCCTATGGCTACACCTTC.

The chain is built from TRBV10-1 and TRBJ2-1; D is perhaps TRBD2 (6 bases). The CDR3 covers 16 residues. Germline V gene sequence: CDR1 WNHNN, CDR2 SYGVQD (reference sequence). V was clipped by 3 bases and J by 1 base, with 13 bases between them. The CDR3 nucleotides are TGCGCCAGCAGTGACATTCCGGCGGGATCCTACAATGAGCAGTTCTTC. It encodes CASSDIPAGSYNEQFF.

The chain is built from TRBV5-1 and TRBJ2-5; 11 bases are a match to TRBD1. This CDR3 is built from 15 residues. Trimming at V came to 4 bases and at J to 5 bases, leaving 7 bases not matched to a gene. The germline gives CDR1 SGHRS, CDR2 YFSETQ. CDR3 sequence reads: CASSRGQGAKETQYF. CDR3 nucleotides: TGCGCCAGCAGCAGAGGACAGGGGGCGAAGGAGACCCAGTACTTC.

V is TRBV3-1 (or the pseudogene TRBV3-2) and J is TRBJ2-3; D is unclear. The germline gives CDR1 LGHDT, CDR2 YNNKEL (reference sequence). The CDR3 covers 15 residues. Trimming left V 4 bases short and J 4 bases short, with 15 bases between. As DNA, the CDR3 is TGTGCCAGCAGCCGCTCGGGCCCTTCGCCAGATACGCAGTATTTT. Amino acid sequence: CASSRSGPSPDTQYF.

This sequence joins TRBV29-1 and TRBJ1-3; D not resolved. The V end lost 6 bases, the J end lost 4 bases, and 13 bases lay between the germline ends. CDR3 length equals 13 residues. Germline V lookup: CDR1 SQVTM, CDR2 ANQGSEA. The CDR3 protein is CSVTGAAGNTIYF. The CDR3 nucleotides read TGCAGCGTGACTGGAGCAGCGGGAAACACCATATATTTT.

This chain connects TRBV18 to TRBJ1-5; no clear D. Germline lookup yields CDR1 KGHSH and CDR2 LQKENI. The CDR3 is 12 residues long. Between the trimmed V and J ends, which lost 2 bases and 6 bases, there was a span of 5 bases. The CDR3 protein is CASSPSGQPQHF. The CDR3 DNA sequence: TGTGCCAGCTCACCATCGGGTCAGCCCCAGCATTTT.

This clone was picked up one time. Here the CDR3 DNA reads TGTGCCAGCAGTTACGCCGGGACAGGCGGCTCCGGCTACACCTTC. It yields the protein CASSYAGTGGSGYTF. This chain uses TRBV6-5 with TRBJ1-2; TRBD1 aligns across 8 bases. Looked up from germline, CDR1 is MNHEY and CDR2 is SVGAGI. The CDR3 covers 15 residues. The junction had 10 bases not matched to a gene; V was cut back by 2 bases and J by 8 bases.

This chain links TRBV10-2 with TRBJ1-3; TRBD1 is a possible D gene (6 bases). The V end lost 6 bases, the J end lost 4 bases, and 16 bases lay between the germline ends. In germline, CDR1 is WSHSY, CDR2 SAAADI. CDR3 length: 15 amino acids. The CDR3, as DNA: TGCGCCAGCAGGGCACAGGGAACGGTAGGAAACACCATATATTTT. This sequence encodes CASRAQGTVGNTIYF.

The gene calls are TRBV13 and TRBJ2-3; a possible D gene is TRBD1 (5 bases). This CDR3 has 20 amino acids. The germline V and J ends were trimmed by 3 bases and 2 bases, with 27 bases remaining between them. Germline lookup yields CDR1 PRHDT and CDR2 FYEKMQ (reference sequence). DNA for the CDR3: TGTGCCAGCAGCTTCTCCAGTGGGGCCCAAGGCTCGATTTTCACAGATACGCAGTATTTT. Translating it yields CASSFSSGAQGSIFTDTQYF. The full variable domain, in which reference TRBV13 and TRBJ2-3 provide the parts outside the CDR3, is AAGVIQSPRHLIKEKRETATLKCYPIPRHDTVYWYQQGPGQDPQFLISFYEKMQSDKGSIPDRFSAQQFSDYHSELNMSSLELGDSALYFCASSFSSGAQGSIFTDTQYFGPGTRLTVL.

This rearrangement joins TRBV5-1 to TRBJ2-3; TRBD1 agrees at 7 bases. Germline CDR1 reads SGHRS; CDR2 reads YFSETQ. This CDR3 region has 13 residues. Trimming at V came to 4 bases and at J to 6 bases, leaving 5 bases not matched to a gene. Here the CDR3 reads CASSPGDSDTQYF. The CDR3 bases are TGCGCCAGCAGCCCTGGGGACAGTGATACGCAGTATTTT.

J is TRBJ2-3 and V is TRBV10-3; the D gene is possibly TRBD1 (7 bases). From germline, CDR1 is ENHRY and CDR2 SYGVKD. V was pared by 10 bases and J by 4 bases, with 21 bases between. This CDR3 has 15 residues. The CDR3 loop is CATTRDTGVPDTQYF. The DNA for the CDR3 is TGTGCCACAACGCGGGACACAGGGGTCCCAGATACGCAGTATTTT.

The chain couples TRBV6-1 to TRBJ1-1, with unresolved D. The CDR3 loop spans 13 amino acids. Trimming left V 3 bases short and J 3 bases short, with 8 bases between. Germline-derived CDR1 and CDR2 are MNHNS and SASEGT. CDR3 sequence: CASSEDGYTEAFF. In nucleotides, the CDR3 is TGTGCCAGCAGTGAGGACGGGTACACTGAAGCTTTCTTT.

This clone occurred a few times. The chain couples TRBV7-2 to TRBJ2-1; D unresolved. Trimming took 2 bases from V and 6 from J, leaving 5 bases between them. Germline assignment: CDR1 SGHTA and CDR2 FQGNSA. The CDR3 extends over 12 amino acids. Here the CDR3 DNA reads TGTGCCAGCAGCTTACGCTTCAATGAGCAGTTCTTC. Its protein is CASSLRFNEQFF.

This chain connects TRBV5-8 to TRBJ2-3, with a possible D match to TRBD1 (7 bases). Per the germline V gene, CDR1 is SGHTS and CDR2 is YDEGEE. Trimming removed 4 bases from V and 1 base from J, with 16 bases in between. This CDR3 spans 16 amino acids. The CDR3 spells CASSPGQGGGTDTQYF. The CDR3, as DNA: TGTGCCAGCAGCCCGGGTCAGGGGGGTGGCACAGATACGCAGTATTTT.

The chain links TRBV27 to TRBJ2-2; D call uncertain. The CDR3 runs to 16 residues. Trimming removed 5 bases from V and 3 bases from J, with 16 bases in between. CDR1 MNHEY and CDR2 SMNVEV come from the germline V gene (reference sequence). This CDR3 reads CASSRSSASHTGELFF. The CDR3 DNA follows: TGTGCCAGCAGTCGCTCGAGTGCGAGTCACACCGGGGAGCTGTTTTTT.